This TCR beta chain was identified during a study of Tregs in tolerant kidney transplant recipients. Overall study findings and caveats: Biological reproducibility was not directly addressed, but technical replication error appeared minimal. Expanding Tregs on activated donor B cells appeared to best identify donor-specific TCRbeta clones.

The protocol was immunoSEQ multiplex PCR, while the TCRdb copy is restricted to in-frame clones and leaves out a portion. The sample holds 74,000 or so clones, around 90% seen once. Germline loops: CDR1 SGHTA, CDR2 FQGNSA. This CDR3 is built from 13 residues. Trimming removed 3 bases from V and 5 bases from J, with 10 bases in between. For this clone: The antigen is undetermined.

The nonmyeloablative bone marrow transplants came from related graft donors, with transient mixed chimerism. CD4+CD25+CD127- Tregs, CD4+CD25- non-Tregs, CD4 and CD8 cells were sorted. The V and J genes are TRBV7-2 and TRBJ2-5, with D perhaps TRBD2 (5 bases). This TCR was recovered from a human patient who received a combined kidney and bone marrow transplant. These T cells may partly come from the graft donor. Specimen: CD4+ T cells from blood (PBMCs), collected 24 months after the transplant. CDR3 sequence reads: CASSFFREETQYF. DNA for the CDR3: TGTGCCAGCAGCTTTTTTAGGGAGGAGACCCAGTACTTC.